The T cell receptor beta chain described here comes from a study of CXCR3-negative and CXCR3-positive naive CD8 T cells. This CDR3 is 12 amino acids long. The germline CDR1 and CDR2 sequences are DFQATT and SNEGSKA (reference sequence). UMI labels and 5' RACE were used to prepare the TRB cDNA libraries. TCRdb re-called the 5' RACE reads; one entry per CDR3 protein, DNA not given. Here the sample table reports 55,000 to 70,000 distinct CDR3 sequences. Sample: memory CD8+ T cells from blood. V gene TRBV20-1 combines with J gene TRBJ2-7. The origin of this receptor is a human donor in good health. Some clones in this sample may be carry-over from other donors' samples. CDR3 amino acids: CSARDSTYEQYF.